This TCR beta chain was obtained from a study of STAT5B mutations in CD4+ large granular lymphocyte leukemia. In germline, CDR1 is LNHDA, CDR2 SQIVND (reference sequence). V was clipped by 6 bases and J by 6 bases; unmatched bases: 6. This CDR3 region has 13 residues. The survey-level immunoSEQ assay was used. Assay used: immunoSEQ multiplex PCR; TCRdb lists only in-frame clones, some missing. Of 35,000 or so clones listed, 65% to 70% are singletons. The V and J genes are TRBV19 and TRBJ1-2; 8 nucleotides line up with TRBD1. The TCR sequence derives from a human donor in good health. Source material: CD4+ T cells from blood buffy coats. The DNA for the CDR3 is TGTGCCAGTAGCCGAGGACAGGGAAATGGCTACACCTTC. Its protein product is CASSRGQGNGYTF. Combining the CDR3 with reference TRBV19 and TRBJ1-2 gives the whole variable domain DGGITQSPKYLFRKEGQNVTLSCEQNLNHDAMYWYRQDPGQGLRLIYYSQIVNDFQKGDIAEGYSVSREKKESFPLTVTSAQKNPTAFYLCASSRGQGNGYTFGSGTRLTVV.